This T cell receptor beta chain stems from a study of regulatory and conventional T cells in RAG deficiency. V was clipped by 3 bases and J by 5 bases; unmatched bases: 5. The CDR3 runs 16 residues. The V gene's germline CDR1 is MGHRA and CDR2 YSYEKL. Study conclusions and caveats: Shannon entropy fell and Simpson indices rose in RAG-deficient patients. Shorter CDR3s in all patient subsets; >75% Treg-Tconv overlap in Omenn.

About this clone itself: Antigen unknown.

The protocol was immunoSEQ multiplex PCR, while the TCRdb copy is restricted to in-frame clones and leaves out a portion. The sample includes 25,000 to 35,000 clones, over 80% of them seen just once. Regulatory T cells were sorted from blood as CD4+ CD25-high CD127-low cells. In addition, the sample was reused for a study of regulatory T cells. That report notes: Amplification used 52 TRBV primers and 13 TRBJ primers. In patients, unique TRB V-J pairs were restricted and V/J usage skewed, especially in Tregs.

The sequence was collected from a human donor in good health. The sample was Tregs sorted from blood. J is TRBJ2-5 and V is TRBV4-1, with 14 bases aligning to TRBD2. DNA for the CDR3: TGCGCCAGCAGCCACAGGACTAGCGGGGGGTTGGAGACCCAGTACTTC. It specifies CASSHRTSGGLETQYF.